This TCR beta chain stems from a study of spatial heterogeneity in lung cancer. Turning to the study itself: As counted in raw reads, each unique TCR and UMI combination appeared more than ten times on average. Study-wide results and limits: Follow-up blood showed ubiquitous expanded tumor TCRs less than blood at resection did.

This clonotype was seen only a few times. The target antigen is unknown. The CDR3 is 14 amino acids. The V and J ends lost 1 base and 5 bases respectively, with 10 bases between them. The germline V gene has CDR1 SGHNT and CDR2 YYREEE (reference sequence). Time point of the sample: sample taken at primary tumor resection. The sequenced material consisted of unsorted whole RNA from tumor, nontumor lung or frozen PBMC. 55 to 80 TRACERx patients with early, untreated non-small cell lung cancer donated samples. Individual TCR cDNA molecules each bore their own unique molecular identifier. TCRdb passed the 5' RACE reads through MiXCR, listing each CDR3 protein once. The table records around 87,000 distinct CDR3 sequences, approximately 12% of them present only once.

Sample: PBMCs, taken at surgery. This sequence joins TRBV5-4 and TRBJ2-1; maybe TRBD2 (6 bases). The receptor was isolated from a male donor with early-stage non-small cell lung cancer. The CDR3 region is CASSLTQRDNEQFF. CDR3 coding DNA: TGTGCCAGCAGCTTGACCCAGCGGGACAATGAGCAGTTCTTC.